These 7 T cell receptor beta chains were sequenced from one sample in a study of blood T cell repertoires in COVID-19. TCRdb's copy holds only in-frame clones and misses some; the assay was immunoSEQ multiplex PCR. The data hold about 270,000 clones, with 80% to 90% observed a single time. The sequenced material came from PBMCs or T cells enriched from blood (not recorded which). Receptor source: a woman aged 18-30 years who had recovered from COVID-19.

The chain uses TRBV10-3 and TRBJ1-2; a possible D gene is TRBD1 (6 bases). V was shortened by 8 bases and J by 5 bases, with 12 bases between the two germline ends. The germline V gene has CDR1 ENHRY and CDR2 SYGVKD. The CDR3 loop spans 12 amino acids. CDR3 residues: CAIADRLYGYTF. As DNA, the CDR3 is TGTGCCATCGCGGACAGACTGTATGGCTACACCTTC.

This chain links TRBV30 with TRBJ2-5; 8 nucleotides line up with TRBD2. This CDR3 region has 13 residues. V gave up 0 bases and J gave up 9 bases; unmatched junction bases: 6. CDR1 and CDR2 (germline): GTSNPN, SVGIG (reference sequence). The CDR3 DNA follows: TGTGCCTGGAGTGTACAGCGCGGGGGGTCCCAGTACTTC. It is translated as CAWSVQRGGSQYF.

Remarks on this clone: Other DNA sequences from this sample encode an identical CDR3 as well. This chain uses TRBV18 with TRBJ2-7; 9 nucleotides match TRBD1. Trimming at V came to 3 bases and at J to 3 bases, leaving 6 bases not matched to a gene. The CDR3 spans 15 residues. CDR1 is KGHSH, CDR2 LQKENI, per germline. The chain's CDR3 is CASSPSGQGFYEQYF. The CDR3 nucleotides are TGTGCCAGCTCACCGTCCGGACAGGGGTTCTACGAGCAGTACTTC.

This chain links TRBV5-1 with TRBJ2-5; TRBD2 might be the D (7 bases). Germline V gives CDR1 SGHRS, CDR2 YFSETQ. The CDR3 runs 13 residues. Trimming cost V 4 bases and J 5 bases, with 12 bases left between them. The CDR3 protein is CASSPGEGETQYF. CDR3 DNA: TGCGCCAGCAGCCCAGGGGAGGGGGAGACCCAGTACTTC.

The chain is built from TRBV28 and TRBJ1-2; D is unresolved. The germline V gene encodes CDR1 MDHEN and CDR2 SYDVKM. V lost 2 bases to trimming and J lost 7 bases, with 11 bases between them. This CDR3 is built from 13 residues. Here the CDR3 DNA reads TGTGCCAGCAGTTTAAAGGGAGGGTCTGGCTACACCTTC. Translated, it gives CASSLKGGSGYTF.

The V and J genes are TRBV4-1 and TRBJ2-3; 14 nucleotides agree with TRBD2. The CDR3 runs to 17 residues. Germline loops: CDR1 MGHRA, CDR2 YSYEKL. With 6 bases clipped from V and 0 bases from J, the junction kept 5 bases outside the gene matches. CDR3 amino acids: CASRRTSGGFSTDTQYF. The CDR3 DNA follows: TGCGCCAGCAGGAGGACTAGCGGGGGGTTCAGCACAGATACGCAGTATTTT.

This sequence joins TRBV6-5 and TRBJ1-1; no clear D. Trimming shortened V by 5 bases and J by 4 bases, and 5 bases separated the two germline ends. Germline CDR1 and CDR2: MNHEY and SVGAGI. This CDR3 is 11 amino acids long. CDR3 loop: CASSRATEAFF. The DNA for the CDR3 is TGTGCCAGCAGTCGAGCCACTGAAGCTTTCTTT.